This passage covers 5 T cell receptor beta chains from one sample sequenced in a study of cytomegalovirus exposure and HLA in healthy donors. The study ran its PCR with 60 Vbeta and 13 Jbeta primers. TCRdb's copy holds only in-frame clones and misses some; the assay was immunoSEQ multiplex PCR. The sample yields around 150,000 clones, about 84% seen once. What was sequenced was PBMCs. The receptors derive from a male donor in good health and CMV-seronegative.

The V gene is TRBV27, the J gene TRBJ2-3; tentative D call: TRBD1 (5 bases). Germline-derived CDR1 and CDR2 are MNHEY and SMNVEV (reference sequence). V was cut by 2 bases and J by 0 bases, with 9 bases left in between. The CDR3 loop spans 15 amino acids. The CDR3 coding sequence is TGTGCCAGCAGTTTAGAGGCAGGGAGCACAGATACGCAGTATTTT. It translates to CASSLEAGSTDTQYF.

The sample holds one count of this clone. The V and J genes are TRBV11-2 and TRBJ2-7; 9 positions agree with TRBD2. From germline, CDR1 is SGHAT and CDR2 FQNNGV. The trim removed 1 base at V and 3 bases at J, leaving 10 bases unmatched. The CDR3 is made up of 17 amino acids. CDR3 protein: CASSLASREGTFYEQYF. The CDR3 coding sequence is TGTGCCAGCAGCTTAGCCTCGCGGGAGGGAACTTTCTACGAGCAGTACTTC.

To note about this clone: A junction end diverges from the germline sequence, so it may reflect a read error. This specimen includes other DNA sequences encoding the same CDR3. V gene TRBV5-1 combines with J gene TRBJ2-2; the match to TRBD2 covers 9 bases. Germline V gene lookup returns CDR1 SGHRS and CDR2 YFSETQ. The CDR3 spans 15 residues. The CDR3 region is CASSLDLAGRGELFF. CDR3 nucleotide sequence: TGCGCCAGCAGCTTGGACCTAGCGGGAAGGGGGGAGCTATTTTTT.

The CDR3 nucleotides are TGTGCCAGCAGTTTCGATTTGACAGGGAAGCAAAACATTCAGTACTTC. Translated: CASSFDLTGKQNIQYF. The chain links TRBV28 to TRBJ2-4; 7 bases are a match to TRBD1. J lost 5 bases, V lost 3 bases, and 10 bases had no gene match. This CDR3 is built from 16 residues. CDR1 and CDR2 from the germline V gene are MDHEN and SYDVKM.

A single count supports this clone. The J gene is TRBJ1-4, the V gene TRBV9; 8 bases fit TRBD1. CDR1 is SGDLS and CDR2 is YYNGEE in the germline V gene. With V trimmed by 2 bases and J by 4 bases, 10 bases remained unmatched. The CDR3 spans 17 residues. DNA of the CDR3: TGTGCCAGCAGCGTGTACGGCGGGGACAGGATTAATGAAAAACTGTTTTTT. This codes for CASSVYGGDRINEKLFF.